Listed here are 10 T cell receptor beta chains from one sample, sequenced in a study of blood T cell repertoires in COVID-19 (TCRdb year 2020). The receptor library was made with the immunoSEQ multiplex PCR assay. Not all clones reach the TCRdb copy of this immuneACCESS table, which keeps in-frame sequences only. Checked studies attribute under half of the gap to unresolved V genes and leave the rest unexplained. This sample is represented by about 530,000 clones; 70% to 90% of them were singletons. The ten largest clones capture roughly 8.3% of the sample. The material sequenced was peripheral blood. The receptors here all came from a woman aged 45-65 years with COVID-19, enrolled during active disease.

The V gene is TRBV28, the J gene TRBJ2-7; D possibly corresponds to TRBD2 (6 bases). Looked up from germline, CDR1 is MDHEN and CDR2 is SYDVKM. The CDR3 loop spans 18 amino acids. V lost 3 bases and J lost 2, with 23 bases in between. The chain's CDR3 is CASSFSPGSSDQAYEQYF. The CDR3 bases are TGTGCCAGCAGTTTCTCCCCAGGTTCTAGCGACCAGGCCTACGAGCAGTACTTC.

The rearrangement links TRBV6-5 to TRBJ2-1; tentatively, D is TRBD1 (5 bases). Germline V CDR1 and CDR2: MNHEY, SVGAGI. Trimming pared 8 bases from V and 5 bases from J, leaving 10 bases between. CDR3 length: 12 residues. CDR3: CASVDIDNEQFF. DNA for the CDR3: TGTGCCAGCGTGGACATAGACAATGAGCAGTTCTTC.

This chain uses TRBV2 with TRBJ1-1, with 11 positions matching TRBD1. Germline CDR1 and CDR2: SNHLY and FYNNEI. The trim removed 3 bases at V and 4 bases at J, leaving 4 bases unmatched. This CDR3 region has 15 residues. The CDR3 DNA is TGTGCCAGCAGTGACAGGGACAGGGGGACCACTGAAGCTTTCTTT. Amino acid sequence: CASSDRDRGTTEAFF.

The chain is built from TRBV3-1 (or the pseudogene TRBV3-2) and TRBJ2-7; D ambiguous. Germline V lookup: CDR1 LGHDT, CDR2 YNNKEL (reference sequence). The CDR3 runs 12 residues. The V and J ends lost 0 bases and 3 bases respectively, with 3 bases between them. CDR3 DNA: TGTGCCAGCAGCCAAGACAACTACGAGCAGTACTTC. Amino acids: CASSQDNYEQYF.

This clone appeared once. J is TRBJ2-5 and V is TRBV18; D perhaps matches TRBD1 (6 bases). The V end lost 5 bases, the J end lost 4 bases, and 17 bases lay between the germline ends. Germline V CDR1 and CDR2: KGHSH, LQKENI. This CDR3 has 15 residues. In nucleotides, the CDR3 is TGTGCCAGCTCAACCTCACAGGGATTTATAGAGACCCAGTACTTC. Translation gives CASSTSQGFIETQYF.

The chain recombines TRBV19 with TRBJ2-1, with 12 bases lining up with TRBD2. Germline trimming cut 6 bases from V and 0 bases from J; bases unmatched to any gene: 0. CDR1 and CDR2 from the germline V gene are LNHDA and SQIVND (reference sequence). The CDR3 spans 15 residues. The CDR3 reads CASRLAGGSYNEQFF. The CDR3 region has the DNA TGTGCCAGTAGACTAGCGGGGGGCTCCTACAATGAGCAGTTCTTC.

This chain connects TRBV19 to TRBJ2-4, with TRBD1 as a possible D gene (6 bases). V shed 10 bases and J shed 0 bases, with 19 bases lying between them. The CDR3 has 16 amino acids. From germline, CDR1 is LNHDA and CDR2 SQIVND (reference sequence). For the CDR3, the DNA is TGTGCCACCGCCATTTCAGGGGACCTAGCCAAAAACATTCAGTACTTC. Its translation: CATAISGDLAKNIQYF. Variable domain in full (rest from reference TRBV19 and TRBJ2-4): DGGITQSPKYLFRKEGQNVTLSCEQNLNHDAMYWYRQDPGQGLRLIYYSQIVNDFQKGDIAEGYSVSREKKESFPLTVTSAQKNPTAFYLCATAISGDLAKNIQYFGAGTRLSVL.

V and J are TRBV4-2 and TRBJ2-7; 11 nucleotides match TRBD1. The CDR3 covers 15 residues. V shed 1 base and J 2 bases; nucleotides not matched to a gene: 1. Germline assignment: CDR1 LGHNA and CDR2 YNFKEQ. The CDR3 DNA reads TGTGCCAGCAGCCAAGGGACAGGGGGCCCCTACGAGCAGTACTTC. This codes for CASSQGTGGPYEQYF.

This rearrangement joins TRBV9 to TRBJ2-7; no definite D call. CDR1 is SGDLS and CDR2 is YYNGEE in the germline V gene. This CDR3 spans 14 amino acids. The V and J ends lost 0 bases and 0 bases respectively, with 7 bases between them. CDR3 sequence: CASSVGSSSYEQYF. As DNA, the CDR3 is TGTGCCAGCAGCGTAGGGTCCAGCTCCTACGAGCAGTACTTC.

In regard to this clone: The same CDR3 also results from other DNA sequences found in this sample. The gene calls are TRBV6-5 and TRBJ2-2; tentatively, D is TRBD1 (6 bases). Germline CDR1 reads MNHEY; CDR2 reads SVGAGI. V lost 6 bases, J lost 2 bases, and 7 bases lay in between. This CDR3 region has 13 residues. The CDR3 nucleotides are TGTGCCAGCAGGGACAGCAACACCGGGGAGCTGTTTTTT. It codes for CASRDSNTGELFF.